The 13 T cell receptor beta chains below all came from one sample that was sequenced in a study of human T cells and chemical hapten exposure. TCRdb re-analysed the RACE reads in MiXCR, keeping a single row per CDR3 protein. The sample consists of around 150,000 distinct CDR3 sequences, around 30% of them appearing once. Time point here: patch test 3, about 24 weeks after DPC sensitization. Regarding treatment: therapeutic diphenylcyclopropenone sensitization with weekly scalp DPC. This material consisted of whole blood, taken in connection with sensitization to the hapten diphenylcyclopropenone (DPC). All receptors come from a young woman with alopecia areata. Some clones in this sample may be carry-over from other donors' samples.

The chain recombines TRBV5-1 with TRBJ1-4, with TRBD1 identical over 7 bases. Per germline, CDR1 SGHRS and CDR2 YFSETQ. V was pared by 5 bases and J by 5 bases, with 9 bases of the junction left unmatched. The length of the CDR3 is 15 residues. The CDR3: CASRETGVGNEKLFF. For the CDR3, the DNA is TGCGCCAGCAGGGAAACAGGGGTAGGGAATGAAAAACTGTTTTTT.

The gene calls are TRBV4-1 and TRBJ2-7; D may be TRBD2 (5 bases). Germline loops: CDR1 MGHRA, CDR2 YSYEKL. Deletions cut 3 bases from V and 3 bases from J, with 18 bases between. This CDR3 comprises 16 residues. The CDR3 region has the DNA TGCGCCAGCAGCCATCTAGGGCCCTACGGGGACTACGAGCAGTACTTC. It yields the protein CASSHLGPYGDYEQYF.

The V call is TRBV7-2, the J call TRBJ1-2; D remains unclear. The V end was cut by 7 bases, the J end by 5 bases, with 17 bases between. CDR3 length: 14 residues. Germline CDR1 is SGHTA and CDR2 is FQGNSA. The CDR3 DNA reads as TGTGCCAGCATCCCCGGTGCTTTTGGTTATGGCTACACCTTC. Its protein product is CASIPGAFGYGYTF.

In its sample, this clonotype was seen a few times. This sequence joins TRBV7-9 and TRBJ1-4; TRBD1 might be the D (6 bases). Trimming left V 10 bases short and J 5 bases short, with 14 bases between. There are 13 residues in the CDR3. Germline assignment: CDR1 SEHNR and CDR2 FQNEAQ (reference sequence). The CDR3 bases are TGTGCCATCCCCTCCGGGACAAATGAAAAACTGTTTTTT. Translation gives CAIPSGTNEKLFF.

The chain combines TRBV29-1 with TRBJ2-1, with TRBD1 identical over 7 bases. From germline, CDR1 is SQVTM and CDR2 ANQGSEA. This CDR3 is 12 amino acids long. The V and J ends lost 7 bases and 3 bases, in that order; junction bases with no gene match: 3. CDR3 in amino acids: CSERGLYNEQFF. The CDR3 DNA reads as TGCAGCGAAAGGGGGCTCTACAATGAGCAGTTCTTC.

This clonotype has a handful of counts. The V and J genes are TRBV7-6 and TRBJ2-2, with D maybe TRBD1 (5 bases). The CDR3 is made up of 15 amino acids. V lost 3 bases and J 1 base, leaving 9 bases between the germline ends. CDR1 is SGHVS, CDR2 FNYEAQ, per germline. The CDR3 nucleotides read TGTGCCAGCAGCTTGATTCAGGGGAACACCGGGGAGCTGTTTTTT. Translated: CASSLIQGNTGELFF.

V usage is TRBV29-1 and J usage is TRBJ1-2; D unresolved. The CDR3 is made up of 12 amino acids. V lost 7 bases to trimming and J lost 2 bases, with 11 bases between them. Germline CDR1 reads SQVTM; CDR2 reads ANQGSEA. The CDR3 coding sequence is TGCAGCGCGAACCCCAGCAACTATGGCTACACCTTC. It specifies CSANPSNYGYTF.

This clonotype was seen a handful of times. The J gene is TRBJ1-1, the V gene TRBV7-9; no clear D. The CDR3 spans 10 residues. Germline V lookup: CDR1 SEHNR, CDR2 FQNEAQ (reference sequence). V lost 3 bases and J lost 8, with 4 bases in between. CDR3 sequence reads: CASSFREAFF. Here the CDR3 DNA reads TGTGCCAGCAGCTTTAGGGAAGCTTTCTTT.

The chain joins TRBV4-1 to TRBJ1-1; D not resolved. Germline CDR1 reads MGHRA; CDR2 reads YSYEKL. V was pared by 0 bases and J by 8 bases, with 13 bases between. CDR3 length: 14 amino acids. CDR3 in amino acids: CASSQDNLIREAFF. In DNA form, the CDR3 reads TGCGCCAGCAGCCAAGATAACCTAATTCGGGAAGCTTTCTTT.

The chain combines TRBV24-1 with TRBJ1-5; the match to TRBD1 covers 7 bases. Trimming cost V 4 bases and J 6 bases; bases outside gene matches: 5. Germline V gives CDR1 KGHDR, CDR2 SFDVKD. This CDR3 contains 14 residues. In DNA, the CDR3 is TGTGCCACCAGTGAGACAGGGACGCGTCAGCCCCAGCATTTT. It encodes CATSETGTRQPQHF.

The V and J genes are TRBV6-2 or TRBV6-3 and TRBJ2-5; unclear D gene. V lost 5 bases, J lost 4 bases, and 11 bases lay in between. CDR3 size: 13 residues. Germline CDR1 is MNHEY and CDR2 is SVGEGT. CDR3 bases: TGTGCCAGCAGTCCTCAAGAGAGAGAGACCCAGTACTTC. Its translation: CASSPQERETQYF.

This clonotype has a handful of counts. This rearrangement joins TRBV20-1 to TRBJ2-1; possible D gene TRBD2, 6 bases. Germline values: CDR1 DFQATT, CDR2 SNEGSKA (reference sequence). V gave up 2 bases and J gave up 0 bases, with 14 bases separating them. This CDR3 is 16 amino acids long. The CDR3 reads CSARTFAAGSYNEQFF. For the CDR3, the DNA is TGCAGTGCTAGAACCTTCGCAGCGGGCTCCTACAATGAGCAGTTCTTC.

This clonotype was recorded once. This sequence joins TRBV10-3 and TRBJ1-2; D uncertain. CDR3 size: 13 residues. The germline V and J ends were trimmed by 6 bases and 8 bases, with 16 bases remaining between them. The germline CDR1 and CDR2 sequences are ENHRY and SYGVKD. In nucleotides, the CDR3 is TGTGCCATCAGCCGGGGAGGAGATAGGGGCTACACCTTC. Amino acids: CAISRGGDRGYTF.